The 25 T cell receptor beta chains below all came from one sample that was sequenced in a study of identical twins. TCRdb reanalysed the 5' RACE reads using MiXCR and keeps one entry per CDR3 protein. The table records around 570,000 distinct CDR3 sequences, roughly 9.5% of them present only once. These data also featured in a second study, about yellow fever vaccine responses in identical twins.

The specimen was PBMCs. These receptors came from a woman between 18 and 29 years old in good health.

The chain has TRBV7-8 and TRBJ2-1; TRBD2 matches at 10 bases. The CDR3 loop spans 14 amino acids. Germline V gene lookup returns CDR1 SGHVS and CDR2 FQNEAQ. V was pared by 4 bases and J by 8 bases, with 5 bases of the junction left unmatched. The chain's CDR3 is CASSSLAGAYEQFF. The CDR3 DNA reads TGTGCCAGCAGCTCTCTAGCGGGGGCATATGAGCAGTTCTTC.

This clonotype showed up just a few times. The CDR3 sequence is CASSLGRPLAEQYF. The CDR3 nucleotides read TGTGCCAGCAGTTTAGGGCGCCCGCTTGCCGAGCAGTACTTC. The chain links TRBV28 to TRBJ2-7; D remains unclear. Trimming pared 2 bases from V and 6 bases from J, leaving 14 bases between. The CDR3 consists of 14 residues. Germline V gives CDR1 MDHEN, CDR2 SYDVKM.

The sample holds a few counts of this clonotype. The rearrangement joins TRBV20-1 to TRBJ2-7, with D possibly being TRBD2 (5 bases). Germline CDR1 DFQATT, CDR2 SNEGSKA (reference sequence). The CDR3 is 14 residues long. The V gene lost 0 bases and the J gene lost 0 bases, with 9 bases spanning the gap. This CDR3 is CSARDPGNSYEQYF. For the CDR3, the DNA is TGCAGTGCTAGAGATCCGGGAAACTCCTACGAGCAGTACTTC.

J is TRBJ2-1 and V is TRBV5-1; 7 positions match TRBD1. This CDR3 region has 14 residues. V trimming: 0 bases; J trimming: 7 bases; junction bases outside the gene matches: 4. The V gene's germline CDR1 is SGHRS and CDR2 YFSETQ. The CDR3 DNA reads TGCGCCAGCAGCTTGGAACAGGGGTGGAATGAGCAGTTCTTC. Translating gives CASSLEQGWNEQFF.

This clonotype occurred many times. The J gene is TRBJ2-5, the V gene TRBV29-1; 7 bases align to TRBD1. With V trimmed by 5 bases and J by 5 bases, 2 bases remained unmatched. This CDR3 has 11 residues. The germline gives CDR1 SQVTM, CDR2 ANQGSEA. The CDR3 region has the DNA TGCAGCGTTCTCAGGGGGGAGACCCAGTACTTC. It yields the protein CSVLRGETQYF.

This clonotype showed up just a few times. This CDR3 reads CAISDPGTGGNEQFF. CDR3 nucleotide sequence: TGTGCCATCAGTGATCCCGGGACAGGGGGCAATGAGCAGTTCTTC. This chain connects TRBV10-3 to TRBJ2-1; 11 positions match TRBD1. The V and J ends lost 3 bases and 6 bases, in that order; junction bases with no gene match: 4. The germline V gene has CDR1 ENHRY and CDR2 SYGVKD. The CDR3 is 15 amino acids.

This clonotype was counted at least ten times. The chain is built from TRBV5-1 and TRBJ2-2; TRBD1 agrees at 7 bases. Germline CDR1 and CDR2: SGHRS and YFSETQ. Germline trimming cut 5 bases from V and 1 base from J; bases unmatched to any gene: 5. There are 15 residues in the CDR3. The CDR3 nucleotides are TGCGCCAGCAGTCCAGGGGGTCTGAACACCGGGGAGCTGTTTTTT. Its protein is CASSPGGLNTGELFF.

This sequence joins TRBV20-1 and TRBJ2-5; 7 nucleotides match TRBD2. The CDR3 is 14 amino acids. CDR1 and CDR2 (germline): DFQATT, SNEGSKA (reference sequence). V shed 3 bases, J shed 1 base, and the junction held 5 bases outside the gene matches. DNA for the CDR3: TGCAGTGCTAGTGCGGGGGACCGCCAAGAGACCCAGTACTTC. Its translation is CSASAGDRQETQYF.

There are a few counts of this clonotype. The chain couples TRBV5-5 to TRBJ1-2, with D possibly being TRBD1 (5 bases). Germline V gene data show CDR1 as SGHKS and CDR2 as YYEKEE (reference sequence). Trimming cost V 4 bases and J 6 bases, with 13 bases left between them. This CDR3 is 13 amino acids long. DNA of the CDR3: TGTGCCAGCAGCGGTTCCGGACAACATGGCTACACCTTC. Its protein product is CASSGSGQHGYTF.

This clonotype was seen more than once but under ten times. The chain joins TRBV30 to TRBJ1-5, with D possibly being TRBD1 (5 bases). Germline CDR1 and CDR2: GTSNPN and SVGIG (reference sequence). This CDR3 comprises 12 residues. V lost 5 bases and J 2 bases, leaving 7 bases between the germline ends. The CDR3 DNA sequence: TGTGCCTGGGGGGCCGGCAATCAGCCCCAGCATTTT. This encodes CAWGAGNQPQHF.

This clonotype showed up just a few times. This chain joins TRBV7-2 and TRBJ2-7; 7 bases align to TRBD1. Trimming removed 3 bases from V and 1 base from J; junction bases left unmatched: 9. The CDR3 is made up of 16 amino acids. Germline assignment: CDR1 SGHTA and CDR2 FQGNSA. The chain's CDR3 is CASSFAGQAYSYEQYF. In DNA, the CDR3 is TGTGCCAGCAGCTTTGCCGGACAGGCCTATTCCTACGAGCAGTACTTC.

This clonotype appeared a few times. CDR3 in DNA: TGTGCCAGCAGCGTAGTTAGCGGGCCCCTCAATGAGCAGTTCTTC. Its translation: CASSVVSGPLNEQFF. The V and J genes are TRBV9 and TRBJ2-1, with 7 bases fitting TRBD2. Germline V lookup: CDR1 SGDLS, CDR2 YYNGEE. CDR3 length: 15 amino acids. V dropped 0 bases and J dropped 6; count of bases not matched to a gene: 6.

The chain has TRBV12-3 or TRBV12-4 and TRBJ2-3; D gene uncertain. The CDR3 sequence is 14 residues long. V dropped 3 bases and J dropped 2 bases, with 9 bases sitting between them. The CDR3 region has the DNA TGTGCCAGCAGTTTGAGCAGGCACACAGATACGCAGTATTTT. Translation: CASSLSRHTDTQYF.

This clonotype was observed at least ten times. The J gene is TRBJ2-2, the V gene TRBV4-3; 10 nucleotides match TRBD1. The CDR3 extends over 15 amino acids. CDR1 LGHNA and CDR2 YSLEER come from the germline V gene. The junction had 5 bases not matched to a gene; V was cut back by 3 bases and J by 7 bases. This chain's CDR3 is CASSHGTGVNGELFF. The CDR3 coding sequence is TGCGCCAGCAGCCACGGGACAGGGGTAAACGGGGAGCTGTTTTTT.

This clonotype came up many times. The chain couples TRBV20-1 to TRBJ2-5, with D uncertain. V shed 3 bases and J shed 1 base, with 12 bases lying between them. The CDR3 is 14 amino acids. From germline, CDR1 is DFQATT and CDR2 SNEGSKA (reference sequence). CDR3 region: CSARRAALQETQYF. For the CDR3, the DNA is TGCAGTGCTAGGCGTGCGGCCCTCCAAGAGACCCAGTACTTC.

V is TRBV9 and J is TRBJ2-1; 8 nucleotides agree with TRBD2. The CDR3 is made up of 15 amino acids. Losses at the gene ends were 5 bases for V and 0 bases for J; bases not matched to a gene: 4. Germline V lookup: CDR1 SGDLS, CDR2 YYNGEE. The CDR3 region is CASSSGANSYNEQFF. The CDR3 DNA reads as TGTGCCAGCAGTAGCGGGGCGAACTCCTACAATGAGCAGTTCTTC. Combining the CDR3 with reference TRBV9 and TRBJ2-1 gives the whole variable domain DSGVTQTPKHLITATGQRVTLRCSPRSGDLSVYWYQQSLDQGLQFLIQYYNGEERAKGNILERFSAQQFPDLHSELNLSSLELGDSALYFCASSSGANSYNEQFFGPGTRLTVL.

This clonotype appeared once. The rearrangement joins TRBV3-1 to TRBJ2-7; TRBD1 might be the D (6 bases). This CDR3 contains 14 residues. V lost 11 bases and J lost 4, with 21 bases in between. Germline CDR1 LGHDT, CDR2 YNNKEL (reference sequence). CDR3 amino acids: CACSNPGQVYEQYF. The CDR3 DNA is TGTGCCTGCTCCAACCCGGGACAAGTTTACGAGCAGTACTTC.

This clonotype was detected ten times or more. This CDR3 reads CSVEGFGGTVDGYTF. CDR3 nucleotides: TGCAGCGTTGAAGGGTTCGGGGGCACCGTAGATGGCTACACCTTC. This rearrangement joins TRBV29-1 to TRBJ1-2, with D possibly matching TRBD1 (6 bases). V shed 1 base and J shed 6 bases, with 18 bases lying between them. Germline CDR1 reads SQVTM; CDR2 reads ANQGSEA. The CDR3 length is 15 residues.

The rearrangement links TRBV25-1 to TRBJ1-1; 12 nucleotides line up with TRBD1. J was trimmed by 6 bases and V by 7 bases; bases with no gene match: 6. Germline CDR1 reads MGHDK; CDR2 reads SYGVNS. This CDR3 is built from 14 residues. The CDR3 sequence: CASTPGQGASEAFF. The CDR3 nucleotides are TGTGCCAGCACTCCGGGACAGGGGGCCTCTGAAGCTTTCTTT.

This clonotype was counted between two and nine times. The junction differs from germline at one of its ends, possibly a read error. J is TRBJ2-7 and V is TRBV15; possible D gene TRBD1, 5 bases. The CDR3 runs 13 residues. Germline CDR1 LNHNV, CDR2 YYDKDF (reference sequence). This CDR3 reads CATSRDFRVARSF. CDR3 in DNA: TGTGCCACCAGCAGAGACTTCAGGGTTGCCAGATCCTTC.

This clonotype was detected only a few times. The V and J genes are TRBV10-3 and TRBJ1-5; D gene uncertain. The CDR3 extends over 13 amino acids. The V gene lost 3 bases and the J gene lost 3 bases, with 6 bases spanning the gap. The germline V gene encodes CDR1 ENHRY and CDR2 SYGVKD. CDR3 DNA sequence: TGTGCCATCAGTGAAGATAACAATCAGCCCCAGCATTTT. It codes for CAISEDNNQPQHF.

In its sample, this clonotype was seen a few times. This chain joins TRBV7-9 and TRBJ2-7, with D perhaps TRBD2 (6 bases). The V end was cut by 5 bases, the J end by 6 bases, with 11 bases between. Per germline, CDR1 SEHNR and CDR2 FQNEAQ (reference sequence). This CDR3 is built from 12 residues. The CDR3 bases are TGTGCCAGCAGCCCGCGGGGACGCGAGCAGTACTTC. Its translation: CASSPRGREQYF.

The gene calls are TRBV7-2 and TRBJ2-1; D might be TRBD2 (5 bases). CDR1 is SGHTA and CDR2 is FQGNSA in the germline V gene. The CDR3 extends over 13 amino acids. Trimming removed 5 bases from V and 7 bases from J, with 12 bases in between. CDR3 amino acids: CASSPSNSNEQFF. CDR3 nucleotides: TGTGCCAGCAGCCCTAGCAATTCTAATGAGCAGTTCTTC.

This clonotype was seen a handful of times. CDR3 coding DNA: TGTGCCAGCAGTTTAGGACAGGGGGTAAACAATGAGCAGTTCTTC. Protein product: CASSLGQGVNNEQFF. The chain has TRBV28 and TRBJ2-1; TRBD1 matches at 10 bases. The CDR3 runs to 15 residues. Losses at the gene ends were 2 bases for V and 5 bases for J; bases not matched to a gene: 3. Germline V gene data show CDR1 as MDHEN and CDR2 as SYDVKM.

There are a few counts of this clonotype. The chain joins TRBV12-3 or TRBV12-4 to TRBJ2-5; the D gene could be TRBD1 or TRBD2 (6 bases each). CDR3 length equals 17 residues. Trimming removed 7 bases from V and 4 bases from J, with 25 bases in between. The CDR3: CASKPQTGGERSETQYF. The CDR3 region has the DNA TGTGCCAGCAAACCCCAGACCGGGGGCGAGAGGTCAGAGACCCAGTACTTC.